This T cell receptor (beta chain) was documented in a study of cytomegalovirus exposure and HLA in healthy donors. Study results and limitations: The study recorded 160 or so TCR beta chains that were cytomegalovirus-associated. In the 130 or so validation repertoires, around 95% of cluster scores exceeded 0, per a later analysis. Three chains tied to CMV proved CMV antigen-specific in vitro.

TCRdb keeps only in-frame clones here, not all; method: immunoSEQ multiplex PCR. The sample includes about 120,000 clones, about 96% seen only once; the top ten take 1.5% to 2%. As for this clone: The antigen is unknown.

V trimming: 0 bases; J trimming: 3 bases; junction bases outside the gene matches: 1. This CDR3 is 15 amino acids long. Per the germline V gene, CDR1 is LNHNV and CDR2 is YYDKDF (reference sequence). The gene calls are TRBV15 and TRBJ2-7, with 11 bases that match TRBD2. This TCR was sampled from a man aged 18 to 29 in good health and CMV-seronegative. Sequences were obtained from PBMCs. CDR3 in DNA: TGTGCCACCAGCAGAGAAGGGACTAGCGGCTACGAGCAGTACTTC. Translated: CATSREGTSGYEQYF.